Detailed here is one T cell receptor beta chain. Its antigen is still unknown. Per-nucleotide qualities are absent, and no much larger clonotype sits a single base away. This sample was included in a study of control samples from healthy donors and cancer patients (dated by TCRdb to about 2020). To prepare the library, the immunoSEQ multiplex PCR assay was applied. Imported from immuneACCESS, the table was reduced by TCRdb to in-frame sequences with V and J called. These copies leave out some clones; in studies compared against another copy, an unresolved V gene accounts for under half, and the cause of the remainder is not known. Here the sample has approximately 59,000 clones; approximately 87% occur a single time. The ten largest clones represent roughly 13% of the sample. From cysteine to phenylalanine, the CDR3 is 13 amino acids long. The entry retains the CDR3 DNA only, 39 bases that are in frame from base 1. The germline V gene supplies CDR1 MGHRA and CDR2 YSYEKL. V and J lose 1 base and 8 bases, and a span of 9 bases separates them.

Rearrangement joined TRBV4-1 to TRBJ2-1; D gene: possibly TRBD2, on 5 matching bases. The sample was PBMCs. The receptor's source is a woman aged 60 to 75 with lung cancer. The CDR3 is CASSQAGYDEQFF. Read as DNA, the sequence is TGCGCCAGCAGCCAAGCGGGGTATGATGAGCAGTTCTTC.